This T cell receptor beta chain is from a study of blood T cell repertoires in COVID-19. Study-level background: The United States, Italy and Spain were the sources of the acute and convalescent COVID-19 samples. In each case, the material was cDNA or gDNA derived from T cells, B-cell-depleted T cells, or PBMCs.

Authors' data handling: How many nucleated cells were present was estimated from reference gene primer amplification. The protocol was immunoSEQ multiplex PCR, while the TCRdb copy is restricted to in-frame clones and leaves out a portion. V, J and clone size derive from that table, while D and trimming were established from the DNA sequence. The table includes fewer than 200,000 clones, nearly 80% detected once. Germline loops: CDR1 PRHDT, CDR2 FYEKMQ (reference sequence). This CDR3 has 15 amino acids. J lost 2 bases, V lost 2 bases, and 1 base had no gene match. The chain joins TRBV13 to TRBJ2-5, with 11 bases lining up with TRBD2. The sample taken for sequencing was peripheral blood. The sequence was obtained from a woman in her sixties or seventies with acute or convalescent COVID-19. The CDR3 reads CASSLRTSGQETQYF. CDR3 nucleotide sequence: TGTGCCAGCAGCTTAAGGACTAGCGGGCAAGAGACCCAGTACTTC.